Reported below is one TCR beta chain. The antigen it binds to is not known. Qualities for individual bases were not recorded, and no much larger clone is one base off. The collaborating institutions used their own protocols to collect whole blood in K2EDTA tubes. For TCRbeta analysis, collaborators shipped samples in one of three forms: frozen whole blood, isolated PBMCs, or DNA extracted from either of those sample types. The data stem from a study of blood T cell repertoires in COVID-19 (TCRdb year 2020). Regarding the research as a whole: The collaborator samples originated in the United States, Italy and Spain and spanned the acute and convalescent phases of COVID-19. Where available, HLA class I and class II types were taken from metadata supplied by the sample provider and were not determined by assay-based typing. The repertoires were released in a freely available public database intended as a resource for research on the immune response to SARS-CoV-2. The dataset comprised deeply sampled blood TCRbeta repertoires from subjects exposed to, actively infected with, or recovered from COVID-19. Sample metadata almost always included a de-identified subject ID, COVID-19 status, age in years and sex. Samples were obtained from the ongoing ImmuneRACE study (first 160 participants) and from 950 to 1,500 subjects provided by 6 global collaborators. The prospective study material was composed of cDNA or gDNA derived from T cells, B-cell-depleted T cells, or PBMCs. What the study reported, not specific to this receptor: The amount of clinical and demographic metadata varied by source and participant and was provided uncurated.

Based on the germline V gene, the CDR1 and CDR2 sequences are LGHNA and YSLEER. After removal of 4 bases from V and 7 bases from J, the junction retains 1 base not matched to a gene. The CDR3 numbers 13 residues from cysteine through phenylalanine. The DNA shown is the 39-base CDR3, in frame from base 1. TCRbeta CDR3 regions were amplified from genomic DNA by means of the immunoSEQ Assay, a bias-controlled multiplex PCR. The original pipeline was this. Nucleated cell counts per sample were estimated from amplification of reference gene primers within the assay. Sequence reads were collapsed and filtered to measure the absolute abundance of every unique TCRbeta CDR3 rearrangement. Productive Simpson clonality was computed per sample as the square root of Simpson's diversity index over productive rearrangements. This is the immuneACCESS table as TCRdb keeps it, with only in-frame sequences that have V and J called. A part of the clones is gone; compared with another copy, unresolved V genes explain less than half, and the rest is unexplained. For V, J and clone size, that table is used; D and trimming come from the DNA. The sample contains fewer than 150,000 clones, about 90% of them found a single time. The ten top clones hold 10% of the sample.

The V and J genes are TRBV4-3 and TRBJ1-6, with TRBD1 matching 7 junction bases. The sequenced material came from peripheral blood. This receptor was obtained from a man between 45 and 60 years old with active or convalescent COVID-19. This receptor has the CDR3 CASSPRGNSPLHF. In nucleotides, the sequence is TGCGCCAGCAGCCCCAGGGGGAATTCACCCCTCCACTTT.